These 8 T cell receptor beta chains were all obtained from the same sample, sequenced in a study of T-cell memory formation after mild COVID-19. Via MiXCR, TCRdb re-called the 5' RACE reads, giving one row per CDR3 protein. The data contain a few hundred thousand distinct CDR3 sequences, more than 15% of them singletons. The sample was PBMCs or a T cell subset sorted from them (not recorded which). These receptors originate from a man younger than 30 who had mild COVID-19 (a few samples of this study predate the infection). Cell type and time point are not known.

The CDR3 nucleotides are TGTGCCAGCAGCTCAAACCCTCGAGATACGCAGTATTTT. Translation gives CASSSNPRDTQYF. The rearrangement joins TRBV7-2 to TRBJ2-3; D is unresolved. The CDR3 has 13 residues. Looked up from germline, CDR1 is SGHTA and CDR2 is FQGNSA. V was clipped by 4 bases and J by 5 bases, with 10 bases between them.

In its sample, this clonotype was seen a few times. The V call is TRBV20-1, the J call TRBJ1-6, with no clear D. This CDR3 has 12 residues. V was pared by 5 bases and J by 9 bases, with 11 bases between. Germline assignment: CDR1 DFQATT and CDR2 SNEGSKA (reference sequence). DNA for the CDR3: TGCAGTGCTCAGAGGTGCTTTTCACCCCTCCACTTT. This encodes CSAQRCFSPLHF.

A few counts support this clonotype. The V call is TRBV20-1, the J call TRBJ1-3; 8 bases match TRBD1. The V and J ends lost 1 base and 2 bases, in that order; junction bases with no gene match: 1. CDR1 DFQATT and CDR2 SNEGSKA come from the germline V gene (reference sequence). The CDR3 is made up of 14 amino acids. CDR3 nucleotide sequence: TGCAGTGCTAGAGGGACAGGGACTGGAAACACCATATATTTT. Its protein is CSARGTGTGNTIYF.

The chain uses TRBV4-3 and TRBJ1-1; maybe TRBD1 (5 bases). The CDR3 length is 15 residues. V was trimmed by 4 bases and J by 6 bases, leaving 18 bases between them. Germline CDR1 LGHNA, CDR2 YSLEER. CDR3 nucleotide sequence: TGCGCCAGCAGCCCCCTGGGAGTGGGGCGCGCTGAAGCTTTCTTT. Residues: CASSPLGVGRAEAFF.

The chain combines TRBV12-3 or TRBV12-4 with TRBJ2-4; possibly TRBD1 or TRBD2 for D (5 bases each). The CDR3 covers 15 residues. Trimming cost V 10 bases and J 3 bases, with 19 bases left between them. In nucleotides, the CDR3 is TGTGCCACCGGGGCAGGGTTGCTCAGCAAAAACATTCAGTACTTC. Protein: CATGAGLLSKNIQYF.

The CDR3 sequence is CASSPQLTGARWNTEAFF. The CDR3 DNA follows: TGTGCCAGCTCACCACAACTGACAGGGGCTAGGTGGAACACTGAAGCTTTCTTT. The J gene is TRBJ1-1, the V gene TRBV18; 8 positions agree with TRBD1. This CDR3 spans 18 amino acids. CDR1 is KGHSH and CDR2 is LQKENI in the germline V gene. The J segment lost 1 base and the V segment lost 1 base, leaving 11 bases of the junction unmatched.

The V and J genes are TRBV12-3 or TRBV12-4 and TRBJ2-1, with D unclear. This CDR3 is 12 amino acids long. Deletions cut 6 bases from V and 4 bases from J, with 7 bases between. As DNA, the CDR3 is TGTGCCAGCAGCCCAGAGTACAATGAGCAGTTCTTC. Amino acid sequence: CASSPEYNEQFF.

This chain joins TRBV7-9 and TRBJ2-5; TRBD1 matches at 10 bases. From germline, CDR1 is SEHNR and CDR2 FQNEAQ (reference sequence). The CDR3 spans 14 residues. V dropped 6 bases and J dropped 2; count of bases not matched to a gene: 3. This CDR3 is CASRRTGGQETQYF. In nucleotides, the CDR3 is TGTGCCAGCAGGAGGACAGGGGGACAAGAGACCCAGTACTTC.